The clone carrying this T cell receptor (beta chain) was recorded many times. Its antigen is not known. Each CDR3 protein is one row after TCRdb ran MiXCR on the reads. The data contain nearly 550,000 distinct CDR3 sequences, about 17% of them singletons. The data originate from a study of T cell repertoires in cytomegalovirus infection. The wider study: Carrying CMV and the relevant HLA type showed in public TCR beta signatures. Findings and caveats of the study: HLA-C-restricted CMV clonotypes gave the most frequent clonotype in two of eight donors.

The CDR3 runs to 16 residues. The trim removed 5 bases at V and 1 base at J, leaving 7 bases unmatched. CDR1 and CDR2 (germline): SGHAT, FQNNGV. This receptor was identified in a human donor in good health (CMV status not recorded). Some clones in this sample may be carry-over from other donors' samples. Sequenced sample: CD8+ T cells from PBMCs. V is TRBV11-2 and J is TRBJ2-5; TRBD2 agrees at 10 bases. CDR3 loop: CASSPGLADPQETQYF. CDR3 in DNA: TGTGCCAGCAGCCCAGGACTAGCGGACCCCCAAGAGACCCAGTACTTC. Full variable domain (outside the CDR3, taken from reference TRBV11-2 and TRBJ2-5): EAGVAQSPRYKIIEKRQSVAFWCNPISGHATLYWYQQILGQGPKLLIQFQNNGVVDDSQLPKDRFSAERLKGVDSTLKIQPAKLEDSAVYLCASSPGLADPQETQYFGPGTRLLVL.